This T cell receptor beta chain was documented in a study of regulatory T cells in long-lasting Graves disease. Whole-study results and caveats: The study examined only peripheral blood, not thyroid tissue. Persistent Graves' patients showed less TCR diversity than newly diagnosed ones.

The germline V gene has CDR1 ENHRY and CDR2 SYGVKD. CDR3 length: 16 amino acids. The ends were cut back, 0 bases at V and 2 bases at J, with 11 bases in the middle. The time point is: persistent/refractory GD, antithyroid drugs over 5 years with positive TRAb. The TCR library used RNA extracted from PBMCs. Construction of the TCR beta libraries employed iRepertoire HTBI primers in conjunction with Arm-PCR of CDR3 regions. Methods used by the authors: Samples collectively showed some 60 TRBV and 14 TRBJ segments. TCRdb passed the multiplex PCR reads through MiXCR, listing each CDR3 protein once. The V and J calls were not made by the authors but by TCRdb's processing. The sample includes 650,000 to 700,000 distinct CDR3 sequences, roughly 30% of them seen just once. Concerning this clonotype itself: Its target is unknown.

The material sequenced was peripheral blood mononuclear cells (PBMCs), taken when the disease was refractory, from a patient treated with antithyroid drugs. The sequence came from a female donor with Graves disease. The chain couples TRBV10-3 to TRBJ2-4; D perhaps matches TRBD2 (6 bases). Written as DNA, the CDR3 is TGTGCCATCAGTGAGTCACGGGAGTGGCCCAAAAACATTCAGTACTTC. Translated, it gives CAISESREWPKNIQYF.